This T cell receptor beta chain comes out of a study of prognosis after radiotherapy for stage I lung cancer. The CDR3 is 13 residues long. The V gene's germline CDR1 is ENHRY and CDR2 SYGVKD. Using two-round multiplex PCR, the authors amplified TCR beta CDR3 from genomic DNA. The first round of PCR was done with primers that matched each TRBV and TRBJ gene. From the multiplex PCR reads, TCRdb called clonotypes with MiXCR, one entry per CDR3 protein. The repertoire holds almost 20,000 distinct CDR3 sequences, approximately 28% seen once, with 20% to 25% in the top ten. On this clonotype: One end of the junction does not line up with germline, which may come from a read error.

This TCR derives from a donor over 45 with non-small cell lung cancer. The sample here was PBMCs, taken before or after stereotactic body radiation therapy (not recorded which). J is TRBJ1-5 and V is TRBV10-3; weak D call: TRBD1 (6 bases). CDR3 amino acids: CAMNRELAQPKHF. In DNA, the CDR3 is TGTGCCATGAACAGGGAGTTAGCTCAGCCCAAGCATTTT.